Sequencing of this T cell receptor (beta chain) was carried out in a study of T cells in localized non-small cell lung cancer. Sequenced by immunoSEQ multiplex PCR; TCRdb stores in-frame clones only, minus some. The sample holds 1,500 to 2,000 clones, around 30% seen once. The germline V gene encodes CDR1 SQVTM and CDR2 ANQGSEA. This CDR3 region has 13 residues. Trimming stripped 6 bases from V and 6 bases from J, with 17 bases between. Material: normal lung tissue next to the tumor, obtained before any cancer treatment. The chain combines TRBV29-1 with TRBJ2-5, with a weak D call TRBD1 (7 bases). The sequence was obtained from a male donor older than 55 with stage II squamous cell lung carcinoma. The CDR3 DNA follows: TGCAGCGTCGATGACAGGGCGGGGAAGACCCAGTACTTC. Residues: CSVDDRAGKTQYF.